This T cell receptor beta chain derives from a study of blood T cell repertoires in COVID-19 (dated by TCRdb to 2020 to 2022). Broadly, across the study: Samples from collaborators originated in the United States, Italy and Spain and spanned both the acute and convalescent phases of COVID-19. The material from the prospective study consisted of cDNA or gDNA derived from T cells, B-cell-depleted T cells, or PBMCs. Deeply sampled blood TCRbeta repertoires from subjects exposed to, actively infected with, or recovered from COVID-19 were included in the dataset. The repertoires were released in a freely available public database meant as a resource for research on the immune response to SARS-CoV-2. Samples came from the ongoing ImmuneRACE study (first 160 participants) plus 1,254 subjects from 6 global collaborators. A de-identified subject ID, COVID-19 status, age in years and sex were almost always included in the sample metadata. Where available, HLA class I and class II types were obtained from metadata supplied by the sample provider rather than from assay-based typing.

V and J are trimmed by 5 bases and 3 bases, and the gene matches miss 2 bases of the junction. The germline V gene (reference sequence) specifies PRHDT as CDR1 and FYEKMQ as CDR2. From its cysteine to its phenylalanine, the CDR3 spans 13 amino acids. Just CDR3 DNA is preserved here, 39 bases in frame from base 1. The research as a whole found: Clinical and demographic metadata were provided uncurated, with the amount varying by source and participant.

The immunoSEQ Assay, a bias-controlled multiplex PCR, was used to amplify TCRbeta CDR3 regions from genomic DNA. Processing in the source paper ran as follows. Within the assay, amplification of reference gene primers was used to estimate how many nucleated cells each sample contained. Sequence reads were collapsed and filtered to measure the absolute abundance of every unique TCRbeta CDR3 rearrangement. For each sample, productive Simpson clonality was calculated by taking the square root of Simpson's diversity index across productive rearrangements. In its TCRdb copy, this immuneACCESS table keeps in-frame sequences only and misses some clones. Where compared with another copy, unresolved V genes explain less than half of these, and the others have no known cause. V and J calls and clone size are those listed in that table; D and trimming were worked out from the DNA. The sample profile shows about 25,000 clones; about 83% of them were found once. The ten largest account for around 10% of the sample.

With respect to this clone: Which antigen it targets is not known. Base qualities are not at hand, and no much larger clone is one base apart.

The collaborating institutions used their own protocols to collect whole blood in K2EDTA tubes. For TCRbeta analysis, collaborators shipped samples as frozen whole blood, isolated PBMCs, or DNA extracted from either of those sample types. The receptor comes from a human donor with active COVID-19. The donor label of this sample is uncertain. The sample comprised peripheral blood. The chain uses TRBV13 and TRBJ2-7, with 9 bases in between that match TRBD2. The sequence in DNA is TGTGCCAGCAGCCAGACTAGCGGCTACGAGCAGTACTTC. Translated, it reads CASSQTSGYEQYF.